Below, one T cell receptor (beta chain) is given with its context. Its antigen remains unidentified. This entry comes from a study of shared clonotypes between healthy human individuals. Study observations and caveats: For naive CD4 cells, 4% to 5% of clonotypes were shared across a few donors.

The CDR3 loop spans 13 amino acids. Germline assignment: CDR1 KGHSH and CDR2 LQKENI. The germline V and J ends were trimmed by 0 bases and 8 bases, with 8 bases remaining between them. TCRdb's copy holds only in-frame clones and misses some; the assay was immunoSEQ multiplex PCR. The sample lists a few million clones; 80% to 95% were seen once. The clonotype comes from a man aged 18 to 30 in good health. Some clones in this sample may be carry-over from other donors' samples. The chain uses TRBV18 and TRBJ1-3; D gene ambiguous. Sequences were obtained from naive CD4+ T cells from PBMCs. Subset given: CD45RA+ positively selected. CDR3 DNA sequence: TGTGCCAGCTCACCACCGTCACTCGACACCATATATTTT. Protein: CASSPPSLDTIYF.